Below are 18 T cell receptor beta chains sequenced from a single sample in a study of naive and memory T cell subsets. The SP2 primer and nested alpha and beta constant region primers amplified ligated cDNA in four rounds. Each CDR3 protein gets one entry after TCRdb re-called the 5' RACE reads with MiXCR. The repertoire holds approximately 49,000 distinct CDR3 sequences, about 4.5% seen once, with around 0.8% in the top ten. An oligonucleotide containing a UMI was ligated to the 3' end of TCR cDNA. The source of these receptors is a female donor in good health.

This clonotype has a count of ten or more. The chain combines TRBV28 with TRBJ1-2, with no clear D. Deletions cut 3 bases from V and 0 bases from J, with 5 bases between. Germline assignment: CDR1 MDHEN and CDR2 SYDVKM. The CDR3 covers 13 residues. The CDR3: CASSFVTNYGYTF. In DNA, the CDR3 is TGTGCCAGCAGTTTTGTCACTAACTATGGCTACACCTTC.

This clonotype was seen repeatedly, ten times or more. CDR3: CASSPGAVDTQYF. The CDR3 DNA sequence: TGTGCCAGCAGCCCAGGGGCTGTGGATACGCAGTATTTT. This chain connects TRBV7-3 to TRBJ2-3, with D possibly being TRBD1 (6 bases). Germline loops: CDR1 SGHTA, CDR2 FQGTGA. The V and J ends lost 5 bases and 6 bases respectively, with 12 bases between them. This CDR3 is built from 13 residues.

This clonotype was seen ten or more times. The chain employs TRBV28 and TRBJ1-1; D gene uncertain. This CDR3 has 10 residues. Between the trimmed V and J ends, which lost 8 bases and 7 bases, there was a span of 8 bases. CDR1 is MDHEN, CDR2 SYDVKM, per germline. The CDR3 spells CASGIGEAFF. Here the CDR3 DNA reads TGTGCCAGCGGTATTGGTGAAGCTTTCTTT.

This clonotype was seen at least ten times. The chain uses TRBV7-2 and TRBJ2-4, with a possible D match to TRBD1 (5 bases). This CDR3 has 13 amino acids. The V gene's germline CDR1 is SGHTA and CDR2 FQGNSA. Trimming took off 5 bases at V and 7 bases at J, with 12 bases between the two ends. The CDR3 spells CASSLRQPNIQYF. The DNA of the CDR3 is TGTGCCAGCAGCCTCAGACAGCCTAACATTCAGTACTTC. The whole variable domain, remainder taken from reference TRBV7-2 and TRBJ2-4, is GAGVSQSPSNKVTEKGKDVELRCDPISGHTALYWYRQSLGQGLEFLIYFQGNSAPDKSGLPSDRFSAERTGGSVSTLTIQRTQQEDSAVYLCASSLRQPNIQYFGAGTRLSVL.

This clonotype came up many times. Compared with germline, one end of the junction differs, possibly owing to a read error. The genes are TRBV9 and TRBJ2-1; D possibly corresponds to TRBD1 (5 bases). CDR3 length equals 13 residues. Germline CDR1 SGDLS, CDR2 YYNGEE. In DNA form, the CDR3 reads TGTGCCAGCAACGTAGGGGCTCCGGATGAGCAGTTCTTC. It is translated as CASNVGAPDEQFF.

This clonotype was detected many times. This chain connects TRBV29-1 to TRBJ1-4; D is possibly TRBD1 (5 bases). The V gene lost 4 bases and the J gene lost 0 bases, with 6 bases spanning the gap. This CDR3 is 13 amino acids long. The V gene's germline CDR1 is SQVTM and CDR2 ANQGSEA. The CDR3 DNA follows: TGCAGCGTTGGGGGGACAACTAATGAAAAACTGTTTTTT. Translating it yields CSVGGTTNEKLFF.

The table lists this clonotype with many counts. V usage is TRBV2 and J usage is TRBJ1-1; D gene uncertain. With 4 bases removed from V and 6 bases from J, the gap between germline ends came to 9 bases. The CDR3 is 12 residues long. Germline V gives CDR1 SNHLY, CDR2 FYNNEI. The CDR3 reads CASSVGFAEAFF. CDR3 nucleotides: TGTGCCAGCAGTGTAGGGTTCGCTGAAGCTTTCTTT.

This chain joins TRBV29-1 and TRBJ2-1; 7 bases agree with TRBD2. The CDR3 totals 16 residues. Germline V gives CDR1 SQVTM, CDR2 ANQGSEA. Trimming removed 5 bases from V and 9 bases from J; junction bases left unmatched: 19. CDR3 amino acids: CSVSLDLREWGGEQFF. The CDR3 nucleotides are TGCAGCGTTAGCCTCGACTTGCGGGAGTGGGGGGGTGAGCAGTTCTTC.

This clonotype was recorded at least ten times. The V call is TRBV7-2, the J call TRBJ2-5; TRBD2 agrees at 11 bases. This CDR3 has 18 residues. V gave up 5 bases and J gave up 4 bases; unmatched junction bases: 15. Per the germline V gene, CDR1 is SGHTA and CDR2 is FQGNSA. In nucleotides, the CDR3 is TGTGCCAGCAGCCCCAGGACTAGCGGGCTACCAGGCGGAGAGACCCAGTACTTC. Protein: CASSPRTSGLPGGETQYF.

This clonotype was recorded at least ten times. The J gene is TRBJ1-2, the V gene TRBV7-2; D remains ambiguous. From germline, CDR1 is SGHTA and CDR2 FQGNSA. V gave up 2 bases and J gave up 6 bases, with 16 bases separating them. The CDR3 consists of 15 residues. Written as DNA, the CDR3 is TGTGCCAGCAGCTTAAAATTTGGAGGGTCGGATGGCTACACCTTC. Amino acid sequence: CASSLKFGGSDGYTF.

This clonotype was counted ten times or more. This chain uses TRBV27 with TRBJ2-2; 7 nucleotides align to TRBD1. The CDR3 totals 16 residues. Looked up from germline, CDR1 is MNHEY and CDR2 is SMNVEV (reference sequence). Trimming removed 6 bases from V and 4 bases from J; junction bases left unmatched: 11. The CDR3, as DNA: TGTGCCAGCAGCATTACAGGGGTTATGAGCACCGGGGAGCTGTTTTTT. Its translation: CASSITGVMSTGELFF.

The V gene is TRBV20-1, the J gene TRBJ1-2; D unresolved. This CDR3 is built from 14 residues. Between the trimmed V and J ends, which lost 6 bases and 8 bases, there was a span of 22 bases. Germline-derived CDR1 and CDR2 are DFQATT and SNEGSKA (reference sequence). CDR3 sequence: CSAKPTGNYRGYTF. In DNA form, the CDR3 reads TGCAGTGCCAAACCGACGGGGAACTATAGAGGCTACACCTTC.

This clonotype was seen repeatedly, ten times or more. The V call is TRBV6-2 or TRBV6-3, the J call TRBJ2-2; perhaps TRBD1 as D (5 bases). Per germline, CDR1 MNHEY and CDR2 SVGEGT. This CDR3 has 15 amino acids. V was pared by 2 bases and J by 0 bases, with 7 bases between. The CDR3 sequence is CASSYRGTNTGELFF. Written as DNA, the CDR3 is TGTGCCAGCAGTTACAGGGGAACGAACACCGGGGAGCTGTTTTTT.

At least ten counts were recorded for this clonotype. This CDR3 is CSVEDLSGSLGDTQYF. The DNA for the CDR3 is TGCAGCGTTGAAGATCTGAGCGGGAGCTTAGGAGATACGCAGTATTTT. The V call is TRBV29-1, the J call TRBJ2-3; TRBD2 agrees at 8 bases. The CDR3 has 16 amino acids. Germline loops: CDR1 SQVTM, CDR2 ANQGSEA. V gave up 0 bases and J gave up 5 bases; unmatched junction bases: 10.

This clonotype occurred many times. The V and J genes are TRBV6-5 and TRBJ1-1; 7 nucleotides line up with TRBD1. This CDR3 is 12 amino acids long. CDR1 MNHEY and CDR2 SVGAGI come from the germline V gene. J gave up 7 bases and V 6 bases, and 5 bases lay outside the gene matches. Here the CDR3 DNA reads TGTGCCAGCAGCGGGACAGCCCTTGAAGCTTTCTTT. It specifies CASSGTALEAFF.

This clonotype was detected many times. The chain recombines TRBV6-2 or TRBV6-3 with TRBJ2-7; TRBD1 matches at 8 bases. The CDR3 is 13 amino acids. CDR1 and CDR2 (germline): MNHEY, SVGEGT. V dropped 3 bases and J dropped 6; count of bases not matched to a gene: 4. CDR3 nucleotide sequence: TGTGCCAGCAGTTATAGCCAGGGGGCCGAGCAGTACTTC. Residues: CASSYSQGAEQYF.

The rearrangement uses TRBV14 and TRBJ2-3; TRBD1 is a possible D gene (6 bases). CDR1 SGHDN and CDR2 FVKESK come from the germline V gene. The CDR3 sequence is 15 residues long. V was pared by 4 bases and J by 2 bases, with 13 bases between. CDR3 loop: CASSRRDKVTDTQYF. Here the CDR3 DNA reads TGTGCCAGCAGCCGACGGGACAAGGTCACAGATACGCAGTATTTT.

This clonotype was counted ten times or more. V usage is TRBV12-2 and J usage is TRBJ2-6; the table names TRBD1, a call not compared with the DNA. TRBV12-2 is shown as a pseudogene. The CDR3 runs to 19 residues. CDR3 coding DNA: TGTGCAAGTCGTCCTCGGCATCTATCAGGGGGCGCTGGGGCCAACGTCCTGACTTTC. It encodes CASRPRHLSGGAGANVLTF.